These 29 T cell receptor beta chains share one sample of origin, sequenced in a study of long-term antiretroviral therapy in people with HIV. At survey level, the immunoSEQ assay was run in its v3.0 version. Produced via immunoSEQ multiplex PCR; TCRdb's table is partial and in-frame only. The sample has some 20,000 clones, 70% to 80% seen once. Sample: unsorted PBMCs, taken 2.2 years after starting antiretroviral therapy. Receptor source: a man over 45 with HIV.

V and J are TRBV19 and TRBJ2-2; D is tentatively TRBD1 or TRBD2 (5 bases each). With 4 bases removed from V and 4 bases from J, the gap between germline ends came to 10 bases. This CDR3 is built from 14 residues. The germline V gene has CDR1 LNHDA and CDR2 SQIVND (reference sequence). The CDR3 DNA sequence: TGTGCCAGTAGTAGGGGACCTCTCACCGGGGAGCTGTTTTTT. The encoded protein is CASSRGPLTGELFF.

The chain has TRBV25-1 and TRBJ2-7, with 10 bases aligning to TRBD1. This CDR3 comprises 17 residues. V shed 5 bases and J 0 bases; nucleotides not matched to a gene: 10. Germline V gene data show CDR1 as MGHDK and CDR2 as SYGVNS. The CDR3 nucleotides are TGTGCCAGCAGTACGCGACAGGGGGCCCTATTCTCCTACGAGCAGTACTTC. Translation gives CASSTRQGALFSYEQYF.

The rearrangement uses TRBV10-1 and TRBJ1-5, with D unclear. V was clipped by 10 bases and J by 3 bases, with 13 bases between them. CDR1 is WNHNN, CDR2 SYGVQD, per germline (reference sequence). This CDR3 has 13 residues. CDR3 nucleotides: TGCGCCATCCTAAGGCGGACCAATCAGCCCCAGCATTTT. The encoded protein is CAILRRTNQPQHF.

The chain joins TRBV18 to TRBJ2-1; 9 bases align to TRBD1. The J segment lost 3 bases and the V segment lost 6 bases, leaving 6 bases of the junction unmatched. From germline, CDR1 is KGHSH and CDR2 LQKENI. This CDR3 contains 15 residues. The CDR3 here is CASSRGQGGYNEQFF. The CDR3 DNA follows: TGTGCCAGCTCGAGGGGACAGGGCGGCTACAATGAGCAGTTCTTC.

The chain is built from TRBV5-4 and TRBJ1-5; D is ambiguous. Trimming took 1 base from V and 4 from J, leaving 6 bases between them. Germline V CDR1 and CDR2: SGHNT, YYREEE (reference sequence). This CDR3 region has 13 residues. The CDR3 protein is CASSLYRNQPQHF. In nucleotides, the CDR3 is TGTGCCAGCAGCTTGTATCGTAATCAGCCCCAGCATTTT.

This chain uses TRBV19 with TRBJ1-1; 10 bases fit TRBD1. The V gene's germline CDR1 is LNHDA and CDR2 SQIVND (reference sequence). This CDR3 is 16 amino acids long. Trimming took 0 bases from V and 2 from J; bases not matched to a gene: 3. CDR3: CASSIEGTGVNTEAFF. In nucleotides, the CDR3 is TGTGCCAGTAGTATAGAAGGGACAGGGGTCAACACTGAAGCTTTCTTT.

The J gene is TRBJ1-1, the V gene TRBV7-2; 10 bases agree with TRBD1. Unmatched junction bases numbered 7, after V lost 1 base and J lost 5 bases. The CDR3 spans 16 residues. Germline CDR1 and CDR2: SGHTA and FQGNSA. CDR3 coding DNA: TGTGCCAGCAGCTTAGGACAGGGGGCGCTTATGACTGAAGCTTTCTTT. Its translation is CASSLGQGALMTEAFF.

This clone has a handful of counts. This chain connects TRBV19 to TRBJ1-5, with 8 bases fitting TRBD1. The CDR3 contains 15 residues. V was pared by 5 bases and J by 1 base, with 4 bases of the junction left unmatched. Germline V lookup: CDR1 LNHDA, CDR2 SQIVND (reference sequence). CDR3 nucleotides: TGTGCCAGTAGTTTACACAGGGGGAGCAATCAGCCCCAGCATTTT. Amino acids: CASSLHRGSNQPQHF.

The chain combines TRBV20-1 with TRBJ2-3; unclear D gene. V was shortened by 6 bases and J by 5 bases, with 9 bases between the two germline ends. CDR1 DFQATT and CDR2 SNEGSKA come from the germline V gene (reference sequence). The CDR3 consists of 11 residues. The CDR3 spells CSAGVGDTQYF. In DNA form, the CDR3 reads TGCAGTGCGGGTGTGGGAGATACGCAGTATTTT.

The CDR3, as DNA: TGTGCCAGCAGCTACTTAGCGGGAGGGCCGATTGAGCAGTTCTTC. Its protein is CASSYLAGGPIEQFF. V and J are TRBV14 and TRBJ2-1, with 11 bases lining up with TRBD2. The CDR3 is 15 residues long. Germline lookup yields CDR1 SGHDN and CDR2 FVKESK. V lost 5 bases, J lost 9 bases, and 9 bases stayed unmatched.

This clone has only a few counts. J is TRBJ1-5 and V is TRBV18; no reliable D call. Trimming shortened V by 3 bases and J by 0 bases, and 9 bases separated the two germline ends. Germline CDR1 reads KGHSH; CDR2 reads LQKENI. The CDR3 covers 15 residues. CDR3 nucleotides: TGTGCCAGCTCACCTGACATTTATAGCAATCAGCCCCAGCATTTT. This codes for CASSPDIYSNQPQHF.

The V gene is TRBV19, the J gene TRBJ2-7; D gene uncertain. CDR3 size: 14 residues. CDR1 and CDR2 (germline): LNHDA, SQIVND (reference sequence). V was trimmed by 6 bases and J by 3 bases, leaving 15 bases between them. Here the CDR3 DNA reads TGTGCCAGTAGACCCTTCGGGCAGAACTACGAGCAGTACTTC. Its protein product is CASRPFGQNYEQYF. Full variable domain (remainder filled in from reference TRBV19 and TRBJ2-7): DGGITQSPKYLFRKEGQNVTLSCEQNLNHDAMYWYRQDPGQGLRLIYYSQIVNDFQKGDIAEGYSVSREKKESFPLTVTSAQKNPTAFYLCASRPFGQNYEQYFGPGTRLTVT.

The V and J genes are TRBV7-2 and TRBJ2-7; D not resolved. V was shortened by 0 bases and J by 4 bases, with 7 bases between the two germline ends. Germline-derived CDR1 and CDR2 are SGHTA and FQGNSA. The CDR3 runs 13 residues. For the CDR3, the DNA is TGTGCCAGCAGCTTAGCGGTAGGGTACGAGCAGTACTTC. Translated, it gives CASSLAVGYEQYF. The variable domain in full, completed from reference TRBV7-2 and TRBJ2-7, reads GAGVSQSPSNKVTEKGKDVELRCDPISGHTALYWYRQSLGQGLEFLIYFQGNSAPDKSGLPSDRFSAERTGGSVSTLTIQRTQQEDSAVYLCASSLAVGYEQYFGPGTRLTVT.

The rearrangement joins TRBV18 to TRBJ1-5; 10 nucleotides agree with TRBD1. Per the germline V gene, CDR1 is KGHSH and CDR2 is LQKENI. The CDR3 runs 15 residues. The ends lost 5 bases at V and 6 bases at J; junction bases unmatched: 7. DNA for the CDR3: TGTGCCAGCTCAGAGACAGGGGGCATGATTCAGCCCCAGCATTTT. Residues: CASSETGGMIQPQHF.

The chain recombines TRBV16 with TRBJ2-7; D not certain. The CDR3 covers 13 residues. V lost 0 bases to trimming and J lost 2 bases, with 5 bases between them. The germline V gene encodes CDR1 KGHSY and CDR2 FQNENV. CDR3 coding DNA: TGTGCCAGCAGCCAATCCCCCGCCTACGAGCAGTACTTC. Its translation: CASSQSPAYEQYF.

The J gene is TRBJ1-3, the V gene TRBV7-2; no firm D call. The CDR3 has 13 amino acids. The V and J ends lost 3 bases and 0 bases respectively, with 3 bases between them. Germline V gene data show CDR1 as SGHTA and CDR2 as FQGNSA. CDR3 sequence reads: CASSLVSGNTIYF. The CDR3 DNA follows: TGTGCCAGCAGCTTGGTCTCTGGAAACACCATATATTTT.

This clone was counted only a few times. The chain carries TRBV4-3 and TRBJ2-1; 7 nucleotides match TRBD2. This CDR3 comprises 16 residues. Germline CDR1 and CDR2: LGHNA and YSLEER. V lost 0 bases to trimming and J lost 4 bases; unmatched junction nucleotides: 6. In DNA, the CDR3 is TGCGCCAGCAGCCAAGATCAGCGGGGCGAGTACAATGAGCAGTTCTTC. Amino acids: CASSQDQRGEYNEQFF.

Of note for this clone: The junction departs from the called germline gene at one end, perhaps through a read error. The gene calls are TRBV7-7 and TRBJ1-1; TRBD1 agrees at 9 bases. Germline CDR1 is SSHAT and CDR2 is FNYEAQ (reference sequence). The CDR3 length is 13 residues. DNA for the CDR3: TGTGCTAGCAGCCTGACAGGGGGCACTGAAGCTTTCTTT. Translating gives CASSLTGGTEAFF.

The chain recombines TRBV14 with TRBJ2-7; D may be TRBD2 (6 bases). CDR3 length: 15 residues. Germline V gene lookup returns CDR1 SGHDN and CDR2 FVKESK. V lost 0 bases to trimming and J lost 2 bases, with 11 bases between them. For the CDR3, the DNA is TGTGCCAGCAGCCAAGACTGGAGGACTACCTACGAGCAGTACTTC. This translates into CASSQDWRTTYEQYF.

The V call is TRBV2, the J call TRBJ2-2; D gene unclear. Looked up from germline, CDR1 is SNHLY and CDR2 is FYNNEI. This CDR3 spans 12 amino acids. V gave up 7 bases and J gave up 3 bases, with 6 bases separating them. CDR3 nucleotide sequence: TGTGCCAGCACCTCGGACACCGGGGAGCTGTTTTTT. Protein product: CASTSDTGELFF.

The chain links TRBV28 to TRBJ2-5; D is ambiguous. The CDR3 runs 11 residues. Germline-derived CDR1 and CDR2 are MDHEN and SYDVKM. V lost 2 bases to trimming and J lost 7 bases, with 5 bases between them. CDR3 sequence (DNA): TGTGCCAGCAGTTTACGACTGACCCAGTACTTC. This gives the protein CASSLRLTQYF.

The chain combines TRBV6-5 with TRBJ2-1; weak D call: TRBD2 (6 bases). Germline CDR1 and CDR2: MNHEY and SVGAGI. V lost 5 bases to trimming and J lost 8 bases, with 10 bases between them. The CDR3 loop spans 12 amino acids. For the CDR3, the DNA is TGTGCCAGCAGTCAACGGAGGGATGAGCAGTTCTTC. Translation: CASSQRRDEQFF.

V usage is TRBV11-3 and J usage is TRBJ2-1; 10 bases map to TRBD2. CDR1 is SGHNT and CDR2 is YENEEA in the germline V gene. The length of the CDR3 is 15 residues. After removal of 4 bases from V and 4 bases from J, the junction contained 4 bases not matched to a gene. CDR3 loop: CASSSPTSGYNEQFF. The DNA for the CDR3 is TGTGCCAGCAGCTCTCCGACTAGCGGGTACAATGAGCAGTTCTTC.

This clone turned up a few times. The chain employs TRBV6-5 and TRBJ2-7; D unclear. The CDR3 totals 10 residues. The V gene's germline CDR1 is MNHEY and CDR2 SVGAGI. V was cut by 9 bases and J by 5 bases, with 8 bases left in between. The DNA of the CDR3 is TGTGCCAGGAGCCGGAACGAGCAGTACTTC. It encodes CARSRNEQYF.

The V and J genes are TRBV2 and TRBJ2-3; D not resolved. The V end lost 2 bases, the J end lost 6 bases, and 9 bases lay between the germline ends. Germline V gene data show CDR1 as SNHLY and CDR2 as FYNNEI. This CDR3 spans 13 amino acids. As DNA, the CDR3 is TGTGCCAGCAGTGAACAAGAAACTGATACGCAGTATTTT. Residues: CASSEQETDTQYF.

The chain employs TRBV28 and TRBJ2-7; no definite D call. V shed 5 bases and J shed 2 bases, with 13 bases lying between them. The CDR3 length is 14 residues. From germline, CDR1 is MDHEN and CDR2 SYDVKM. CDR3 coding DNA: TGTGCCAGCAGTCCCCGTGGCAAGGCCTACGAGCAGTACTTC. Translating it yields CASSPRGKAYEQYF.

The chain has TRBV4-2 and TRBJ2-5; either TRBD1 or TRBD2 may fit D (5 bases each). CDR1 LGHNA and CDR2 YNFKEQ come from the germline V gene. This CDR3 has 14 residues. The V gene lost 4 bases and the J gene lost 7 bases, with 16 bases spanning the gap. Here the CDR3 DNA reads TGTGCCAGCAGCCTAGGGGTAGTTGGGGGGACCCAGTACTTC. This translates into CASSLGVVGGTQYF.

This clone showed up just once. The gene calls are TRBV13 and TRBJ2-5; no clear D. This CDR3 is 12 amino acids long. Deletions cut 5 bases from V and 0 bases from J, with 4 bases between. Germline V gives CDR1 PRHDT, CDR2 FYEKMQ (reference sequence). The CDR3 loop is CASSQHQETQYF. Here the CDR3 DNA reads TGTGCCAGCAGCCAACACCAAGAGACCCAGTACTTC.

The chain joins TRBV4-1 to TRBJ2-3; 12 bases match TRBD1. The germline V gene encodes CDR1 MGHRA and CDR2 YSYEKL. V lost 1 base and J lost 1; bases outside the gene matches: 6. The CDR3 spans 18 residues. CDR3 sequence reads: CASSQGDRGPIGTDTQYF. In nucleotides, the CDR3 is TGCGCCAGCAGCCAAGGGGACAGGGGGCCTATAGGCACAGATACGCAGTATTTT.